Following are 32 T cell receptor beta chains from one sample sequenced in a study of blood T cell repertoires in COVID-19. Method: immunoSEQ multiplex PCR; TCRdb's copy keeps in-frame clones and lacks some. Counted here are approximately 220,000 clones, 80% occurring once; the ten biggest clones make up 6.5% to 9%. The sample taken for sequencing was PBMCs or T cells enriched from blood (not recorded which). Receptors were obtained from a woman aged 35 to 49 with acute COVID-19.

This clone was counted once. This chain connects TRBV19 to TRBJ2-4, with D perhaps TRBD2 (5 bases). The CDR3 is made up of 15 amino acids. Germline V gives CDR1 LNHDA, CDR2 SQIVND (reference sequence). Deletions cut 1 base from V and 0 bases from J, with 7 bases between. CDR3 protein: CASSIAGIAKNIQYF. The CDR3 nucleotides read TGTGCCAGTAGTATAGCGGGGATAGCCAAAAACATTCAGTACTTC.

This clone has a handful of counts. The chain uses TRBV29-1 and TRBJ1-4, with a weak D call TRBD1 (6 bases). V lost 4 bases, J lost 4 bases, and 10 bases lay in between. The V gene's germline CDR1 is SQVTM and CDR2 ANQGSEA. The CDR3 loop spans 13 amino acids. The CDR3 DNA sequence: TGCAGCGTTGTTCAGGGGAGTAATGAAAAACTGTTTTTT. It codes for CSVVQGSNEKLFF. The full variable domain, in which reference TRBV29-1 and TRBJ1-4 provide the parts outside the CDR3, is SAVISQKPSRDICQRGTSLTIQCQVDSQVTMMFWYRQQPGQSLTLIATANQGSEATYESGFVIDKFPISRPNLTFSTLTVSNMSPEDSSIYLCSVVQGSNEKLFFGSGTQLSVL.

The rearrangement uses TRBV21-1 and TRBJ1-4. TRBV21-1 constitutes a pseudogene. The CDR3 is 12 residues long. This CDR3 reads CASSPHSEKLFF. CDR3 nucleotides: TGTGCCAGCAGCCCCCACTCTGAAAAACTGTTTTTT.

The V and J genes are TRBV29-1 and TRBJ1-4, with 9 bases lining up with TRBD1. The V segment lost 4 bases and the J segment 8 bases; nucleotides outside the gene matches: 11. CDR1 is SQVTM and CDR2 is ANQGSEA in the germline V gene. The CDR3 sequence is 15 residues long. DNA of the CDR3: TGCAGCGTTGGAATAGGTCTGGGGACAGGGGAAAAACTGTTTTTT. Its translation: CSVGIGLGTGEKLFF. Supplemented by reference TRBV29-1 and TRBJ1-4, the full variable domain reads SAVISQKPSRDICQRGTSLTIQCQVDSQVTMMFWYRQQPGQSLTLIATANQGSEATYESGFVIDKFPISRPNLTFSTLTVSNMSPEDSSIYLCSVGIGLGTGEKLFFGSGTQLSVL.

The chain joins TRBV11-2 to TRBJ2-5; a possible D gene is TRBD1 (5 bases). Germline values: CDR1 SGHAT, CDR2 FQNNGV. V was trimmed by 4 bases and J by 5 bases, leaving 17 bases between them. The CDR3 consists of 15 residues. CDR3 sequence: CASSSRQMRLETQYF. CDR3 in DNA: TGTGCCAGCAGCTCAAGACAGATGAGATTGGAGACCCAGTACTTC.

CDR3 region: CSVRAGGSSYEQYF. DNA of the CDR3: TGCAGCGTGCGAGCGGGGGGGAGCTCCTACGAGCAGTACTTC. The chain is built from TRBV29-1 and TRBJ2-7; 10 bases match TRBD2. The ends lost 6 bases at V and 0 bases at J; junction bases unmatched: 5. The CDR3 contains 14 residues. In germline, CDR1 is SQVTM, CDR2 ANQGSEA.

The rearrangement uses TRBV12-3 or TRBV12-4 and TRBJ2-7; D uncertain. The V end was cut by 6 bases, the J end by 2 bases, with 5 bases between. The CDR3 extends over 11 amino acids. CDR3 DNA sequence: TGTGCCAGCAGGGCAGCCTACGAGCAGTACTTC. It is translated as CASRAAYEQYF.

V gene TRBV7-8 combines with J gene TRBJ2-2; 10 bases fit TRBD2. V trimming: 10 bases; J trimming: 0 bases; junction bases outside the gene matches: 11. The CDR3 spans 17 residues. Germline V gene lookup returns CDR1 SGHVS and CDR2 FQNEAQ. CDR3 loop: CATNGVAGGTNTGELFF. As DNA, the CDR3 is TGTGCCACAAATGGGGTAGCGGGGGGAACGAACACCGGGGAGCTGTTTTTT.

The rearrangement joins TRBV30 to TRBJ2-3, with D unclear. Germline lookup yields CDR1 GTSNPN and CDR2 SVGIG (reference sequence). This CDR3 contains 13 residues. Trimming cost V 2 bases and J 6 bases, with 12 bases left between them. CDR3 sequence: CAWSSLAWDTQYF. Here the CDR3 DNA reads TGTGCCTGGAGTTCCTTGGCCTGGGATACGCAGTATTTT.

This clone was detected a few times. The chain is built from TRBV7-8 and TRBJ1-5, with D tentatively TRBD1 (5 bases). The CDR3 loop spans 13 amino acids. V lost 6 bases, J lost 4 bases, and 10 bases lay in between. Germline V gene lookup returns CDR1 SGHVS and CDR2 FQNEAQ. The CDR3 bases are TGTGCCAGCAGATTGACAGCTAATCAGCCCCAGCATTTT. Its translation is CASRLTANQPQHF. Filled out from reference TRBV7-8 and TRBJ1-5, the complete variable domain reads GAGVSQSPRYKVAKRGQDVALRCDPISGHVSLFWYQQALGQGPEFLTYFQNEAQLDKSGLPSDRFFAERPEGSVSTLKIQRTQQEDSAVYLCASRLTANQPQHFGDGTRLSIL.

The chain joins TRBV28 to TRBJ2-7; perhaps TRBD2 as D (6 bases). The CDR3 loop spans 11 amino acids. Looked up from germline, CDR1 is MDHEN and CDR2 is SYDVKM. V gave up 3 bases and J gave up 9 bases, with 9 bases separating them. The CDR3 region has the DNA TGTGCCAGCAGTTTTACCGGGGGGCAGTACTTC. It specifies CASSFTGGQYF.

The V call is TRBV2, the J call TRBJ2-3; D is unresolved. With 1 base removed from V and 2 bases from J, the gap between germline ends came to 7 bases. Germline loops: CDR1 SNHLY, CDR2 FYNNEI. The CDR3 is 14 amino acids. The CDR3 coding sequence is TGTGCCAGCAGTGAAGGGCACTACACAGATACGCAGTATTTT. This translates into CASSEGHYTDTQYF.

This clone has only a few counts. In DNA, the CDR3 is TGCGCCAGCAGCCAAGGCCCCCAGACAGTTCTCAACCCCTACGAGCAGTACTTC. Translated, it gives CASSQGPQTVLNPYEQYF. This rearrangement joins TRBV4-1 to TRBJ2-7, with TRBD1 as a possible D gene (5 bases). There are 18 residues in the CDR3. Germline CDR1 reads MGHRA; CDR2 reads YSYEKL. Between the trimmed V and J ends, which lost 1 base and 2 bases, there was a span of 21 bases.

V is TRBV14 and J is TRBJ1-2; D remains ambiguous. The CDR3 contains 13 residues. Trimming shortened V by 3 bases and J by 6 bases, and 11 bases separated the two germline ends. CDR1 and CDR2 from the germline V gene are SGHDN and FVKESK. This CDR3 reads CASSHLGRNGYTF. CDR3 nucleotide sequence: TGTGCCAGCAGCCATCTCGGCAGGAATGGCTACACCTTC. Combining the CDR3 with reference TRBV14 and TRBJ1-2 gives the whole variable domain EAGVTQFPSHSVIEKGQTVTLRCDPISGHDNLYWYRRVMGKEIKFLLHFVKESKQDESGMPNNRFLAERTGGTYSTLKVQPAELEDSGVYFCASSHLGRNGYTFGSGTRLTVV.

CDR3 loop: CATSREFGGFQPQHF. The CDR3 nucleotides read TGTGCCACCAGCAGAGAGTTTGGAGGGTTTCAGCCCCAGCATTTT. J is TRBJ1-5 and V is TRBV15; unclear D gene. Germline CDR1 and CDR2: LNHNV and YYDKDF (reference sequence). This CDR3 has 15 residues. Trimming removed 0 bases from V and 6 bases from J, with 12 bases in between.

This chain joins TRBV19 and TRBJ2-2; TRBD2 might be the D (6 bases). The germline V gene has CDR1 LNHDA and CDR2 SQIVND (reference sequence). The V and J ends lost 3 bases and 4 bases respectively, with 9 bases between them. The CDR3 is 14 residues long. The CDR3 spells CASSMRGGTGELFF. The CDR3 DNA reads TGTGCCAGTAGTATGAGGGGAGGCACCGGGGAGCTGTTTTTT.

The genes are TRBV18 and TRBJ1-5, with D maybe TRBD1 (5 bases). The V end lost 3 bases, the J end lost 5 bases, and 20 bases lay between the germline ends. Germline V gene sequence: CDR1 KGHSH, CDR2 LQKENI. The CDR3 runs to 17 residues. The DNA of the CDR3 is TGTGCCAGCTCACCTCAGGGTAAGGGTAGTGTTTATCAGCCCCAGCATTTT. Translation gives CASSPQGKGSVYQPQHF. The variable domain in full, with the rest retrieved from reference TRBV18 and TRBJ1-5, is NAGVMQNPRHLVRRRGQEARLRCSPMKGHSHVYWYRQLPEEGLKFMVYLQKENIIDESGMPKERFSAEFPKEGPSILRIQQVVRGDSAAYFCASSPQGKGSVYQPQHFGDGTRLSIL.

The J gene is TRBJ1-2, the V gene TRBV10-3; 8 bases are a match to TRBD1. Germline-derived CDR1 and CDR2 are ENHRY and SYGVKD. The J segment lost 6 bases and the V segment lost 4 bases, leaving 13 bases of the junction unmatched. CDR3 size: 16 residues. CDR3 loop: CAISGYGAGGDHGYTF. In nucleotides, the CDR3 is TGTGCCATCAGTGGCTATGGGGCAGGGGGCGACCATGGCTACACCTTC.

The chain is built from TRBV5-1 and TRBJ2-4; 14 bases fit TRBD2. V lost 4 bases to trimming and J lost 9 bases; unmatched junction nucleotides: 12. The CDR3 is made up of 17 amino acids. CDR1 and CDR2 from the germline V gene are SGHRS and YFSETQ. The CDR3 region has the DNA TGCGCCAGCAGCACGGGACTAGCGGGAGTTTCCCCGGTCATTCAGTACTTC. Amino acids: CASSTGLAGVSPVIQYF.

The chain recombines TRBV30 with TRBJ1-4; D is unresolved. V was trimmed by 0 bases and J by 4 bases, leaving 9 bases between them. In germline, CDR1 is GTSNPN, CDR2 SVGIG (reference sequence). The CDR3 has 14 residues. This CDR3 is CAWSVQAYNEKLFF. The CDR3 nucleotides read TGTGCCTGGAGTGTTCAGGCCTATAATGAAAAACTGTTTTTT.

This chain links TRBV24-1 with TRBJ2-3; a weak D match, TRBD2 (6 bases). V was clipped by 5 bases and J by 1 base, with 12 bases between them. The length of the CDR3 is 15 residues. Germline V CDR1 and CDR2: KGHDR, SFDVKD. CDR3: CATSGSVAGTDTQYF. The CDR3 DNA reads TGTGCCACCAGTGGGTCGGTAGCGGGCACAGATACGCAGTATTTT.

The chain employs TRBV28 and TRBJ2-7; D possibly corresponds to TRBD2 (5 bases). The V and J ends lost 8 bases and 2 bases respectively, with 16 bases between them. The germline gives CDR1 MDHEN, CDR2 SYDVKM. This CDR3 spans 14 amino acids. CDR3 coding DNA: TGTGCCAGCCGCCTGGCGATCGGGGCCTACGAGCAGTACTTC. Translation gives CASRLAIGAYEQYF.

Regarding this clone: This sample also contains other DNA sequences that code for the same CDR3. V is TRBV11-3 and J is TRBJ2-2; TRBD1 aligns across 7 bases. Germline V gene data show CDR1 as SGHNT and CDR2 as YENEEA. The CDR3 length is 15 residues. The V gene end was trimmed by 5 bases and the J gene end by 1 base; junction bases not matched to a gene: 4. The CDR3 DNA reads as TGTGCCAGCAGCCTTCGGACAGGGAACACCGGGGAGCTGTTTTTT. Translating gives CASSLRTGNTGELFF.

This clone was recorded a few times. CDR3 sequence reads: CATTSRQGNEQFF. CDR3 nucleotide sequence: TGTGCCACCACTTCACGACAGGGGAATGAGCAGTTCTTC. The J gene is TRBJ2-1, the V gene TRBV24-1; 8 positions match TRBD1. The CDR3 has 13 amino acids. The germline V gene encodes CDR1 KGHDR and CDR2 SFDVKD. V lost 8 bases and J lost 7; bases outside the gene matches: 6.

The V call is TRBV30, the J call TRBJ1-5; 7 positions match TRBD1. V was pared by 2 bases and J by 3 bases, with 10 bases of the junction left unmatched. The CDR3 length is 16 residues. The germline V gene encodes CDR1 GTSNPN and CDR2 SVGIG (reference sequence). For the CDR3, the DNA is TGTGCCTGGAGTACGAGACAGGGTCCGTACAATCAGCCCCAGCATTTT. Its protein product is CAWSTRQGPYNQPQHF.

This chain uses TRBV19 with TRBJ1-2; 9 nucleotides match TRBD1. The junction had 11 bases not matched to a gene; V was cut back by 4 bases and J by 2 bases. The CDR3 loop spans 17 amino acids. Germline V CDR1 and CDR2: LNHDA, SQIVND (reference sequence). The CDR3: CASSSSVDRGKNYGYTF. The CDR3 region has the DNA TGTGCCAGTAGTAGTTCCGTCGACAGGGGGAAAAACTATGGCTACACCTTC.

The chain combines TRBV3-1 (or the pseudogene TRBV3-2) with TRBJ2-3; tentative D call: TRBD2 (7 bases). CDR1 and CDR2 from the germline V gene are LGHDT and YNNKEL (reference sequence). Trimming pared 0 bases from V and 4 bases from J, leaving 23 bases between. The CDR3 length is 19 residues. CDR3 sequence: CASSQDVAGVSWGPDTQYF. The CDR3 nucleotides are TGTGCCAGCAGCCAAGATGTGGCGGGAGTATCTTGGGGGCCAGATACGCAGTATTTT.

This clone was counted only a few times. This chain uses TRBV5-6 with TRBJ2-5, with D unclear. There are 15 residues in the CDR3. Germline assignment: CDR1 SGHDT and CDR2 YYEEEE. Trimming stripped 4 bases from V and 2 bases from J, with 15 bases between. The CDR3 loop is CASSPRKVAQETQYF. CDR3 DNA: TGTGCCAGCAGCCCCAGGAAAGTGGCACAAGAGACCCAGTACTTC.

The gene calls are TRBV11-2 and TRBJ1-2; no reliable D call. Trimming took off 2 bases at V and 5 bases at J, with 12 bases between the two ends. Germline V gene sequence: CDR1 SGHAT, CDR2 FQNNGV. CDR3 length: 14 amino acids. The CDR3 reads CASSLQVSEYGYTF. In DNA form, the CDR3 reads TGTGCCAGCAGCTTACAGGTCTCCGAATATGGCTACACCTTC.

The chain has TRBV6-5 and TRBJ1-5, with D unresolved. Germline V gene sequence: CDR1 MNHEY, CDR2 SVGAGI. Trimming removed 4 bases from V and 5 bases from J, with 12 bases in between. CDR3 length equals 14 residues. The CDR3 coding sequence is TGTGCCAGCAGTTTCAGGTTTGGCGATCAGCCCCAGCATTTT. It specifies CASSFRFGDQPQHF.

The chain joins TRBV28 to TRBJ2-3; 7 bases fit TRBD2. The CDR3 runs 11 residues. V shed 3 bases, J shed 11 bases, and the junction held 2 bases outside the gene matches. Germline-derived CDR1 and CDR2 are MDHEN and SYDVKM. The CDR3 reads CASSLASGQYF. The CDR3 bases are TGTGCCAGCAGTTTGGCTAGCGGGCAGTATTTT.

The rearrangement links TRBV19 to TRBJ2-5, with D unresolved. Germline CDR1 and CDR2: LNHDA and SQIVND (reference sequence). There are 14 residues in the CDR3. V shed 4 bases and J shed 3 bases, with 12 bases lying between them. The CDR3 region has the DNA TGTGCCAGTAGTAGGTTGGGCCCAGAAGAGACCCAGTACTTC. Its translation is CASSRLGPEETQYF. Supplemented by reference TRBV19 and TRBJ2-5, the full variable domain reads DGGITQSPKYLFRKEGQNVTLSCEQNLNHDAMYWYRQDPGQGLRLIYYSQIVNDFQKGDIAEGYSVSREKKESFPLTVTSAQKNPTAFYLCASSRLGPEETQYFGPGTRLLVL.